This TCR beta chain was sequenced during a study of shared clonotypes between healthy human individuals. As for the study in general: Aged 18 to 49, the donors were a couple of women and a few men.

On this clone: The antigen is undetermined.

Study-level points and caveats: All-four-donor shared clonotypes had higher generation probabilities than non-shared clonotypes did. Approximately 4.6% of naive CD4 clonotypes were shared across several donors.

Naive CD8 cells, CD45RO-negative and positively selected for CCR7, excluded terminally differentiated effector memory CD45RA+ cells. Trimming took 3 bases from V and 2 from J; bases not matched to a gene: 6. The CDR3 runs to 16 residues. CDR1 is SGDLS and CDR2 is YYNGEE in the germline V gene. The repertoire was sequenced with immunoSEQ multiplex PCR; TCRdb's copy has only in-frame clones and lacks some. The sample gives some 2,100,000 clones, around 93% of which show up once; around 1.7% is in the top ten. The sequence came from a man between 18 and 35 years old in good health. Some clones in this sample may be carry-over from other donors' samples. The sample taken for sequencing was naive CD8+ T cells from PBMCs. V usage is TRBV9 and J usage is TRBJ1-2; 11 nucleotides line up with TRBD1. In nucleotides, the CDR3 is TGTGCCAGCAGCGGGAGCCGGGACAGGGGGAACTATGGCTACACCTTC. Its protein is CASSGSRDRGNYGYTF. The full variable domain, in which reference TRBV9 and TRBJ1-2 provide the parts outside the CDR3, is DSGVTQTPKHLITATGQRVTLRCSPRSGDLSVYWYQQSLDQGLQFLIQYYNGEERAKGNILERFSAQQFPDLHSELNLSSLELGDSALYFCASSGSRDRGNYGYTFGSGTRLTVV.